A selection of T cell receptor beta chains follows, all from one sample in a study of shared clonotypes between healthy human individuals. The repertoire was sequenced with immunoSEQ multiplex PCR; TCRdb's copy has only in-frame clones and lacks some. The data hold a few million clones, with approximately 95% observed a single time. Sequenced: naive CD4+ T cells sorted from blood. Receptors originate from a man younger than 35 in good health. CDR3s include the opening cysteine and the closing phenylalanine or tryptophan. D genes are given only for firm matches. Size tells how often a clone was seen (once, few, many) or the class of an expanded clone, and some rows leave it out.

d_gene,j_gene,abundance,v_gene,CDR3aa,CDR3nt
.,TRBJ1-2,once,TRBV9,CASSVEVVQADGYTF,TGTGCCAGCAGCGTAGAGGTAGTCCAGGCAGATGGCTACACCTTC
.,TRBJ1-1,.,TRBV5-6,CASSSGQFEAFF,TGTGCCAGCAGCTCTGGACAATTTGAAGCTTTCTTT
.,TRBJ1-5,.,TRBV27,CASSMTRVTDQPQHF,TGTGCCAGCAGTATGACCAGGGTAACGGATCAGCCCCAGCATTTT
.,TRBJ1-6,.,TRBV6-1,CASSEPQGYSYNSPLHF,TGTGCCAGCAGTGAACCCCAGGGTTACTCCTATAATTCACCCCTCCACTTT
TRBD1,TRBJ2-5,.,TRBV28,CASSPTGGLETQYF,TGTGCCAGCAGTCCTACAGGGGGGCTTGAGACCCAGTACTTC
.,TRBJ1-4,.,TRBV7-3,CASSFGQGRNEKLFF,TGTGCCAGCAGCTTCGGACAAGGCCGTAATGAAAAACTGTTTTTT
TRBD2,TRBJ2-1,.,TRBV5-4,CASSQITGGNNEQFF,TGTGCCAGCAGCCAGATTACGGGGGGAAACAATGAGCAGTTCTTC
.,TRBJ1-6,few,TRBV7-2,CASSSYNSPLHF,TGTGCCAGCAGCTCCTATAATTCACCCCTCCACTTT
.,TRBJ1-3,.,TRBV6-5,CASRGQINGNTIYF,TGTGCCAGCAGAGGACAGATTAATGGAAACACCATATATTTT
.,TRBJ2-3,.,TRBV19,CASKDRAPSTDTQYF,TGTGCCAGTAAGGACAGAGCGCCCAGCACAGATACGCAGTATTTT
TRBD1,TRBJ1-1,.,TRBV27,CASSSGQGNTEAFF,TGTGCCAGCAGTTCGGGACAGGGGAACACTGAAGCTTTCTTT
TRBD2,TRBJ2-3,.,TRBV28,CASSPGGGNTDTQYF,TGTGCCAGCAGCCCTGGGGGGGGAAACACAGATACGCAGTATTTT
.,TRBJ2-1,.,TRBV30,CAWSPRGEQFF,TGTGCCTGGAGCCCCCGGGGTGAGCAGTTCTTC
TRBD2,TRBJ2-1,.,TRBV10-3,CAIRGTSGSSYNEQFF,TGTGCCATCAGGGGGACTAGCGGGAGTTCCTACAATGAGCAGTTCTTC
TRBD2,TRBJ2-5,.,TRBV6-1,CASSATSGGGGAVRETQYF,TGTGCCAGCAGTGCTACTAGCGGGGGAGGAGGGGCCGTTCGAGAGACCCAGTACTTC
.,TRBJ1-1,.,TRBV18,CASSPLANTEAFF,TGTGCCAGCTCACCCCTGGCGAACACTGAAGCTTTCTTT
.,TRBJ2-7,.,TRBV18,CASSPTGSYEQYF,TGTGCCAGCTCACCCACAGGATCCTACGAGCAGTACTTC
TRBD1,TRBJ1-1,.,TRBV18,CASSPVRQGTGNTEAFF,TGTGCCAGCTCACCCGTAAGACAGGGTACGGGGAACACTGAAGCTTTCTTT
TRBD1,TRBJ2-7,.,TRBV2,CASTRTGDLTSYEQYF,TGTGCCAGCACCCGGACAGGGGATCTTACCTCATACGAGCAGTACTTC
TRBD1,TRBJ1-3,once,TRBV28,CASSLTGELSGNTIYF,TGTGCCAGCAGTTTAACAGGGGAGTTGTCTGGAAACACCATATATTTT
.,TRBJ2-3,.,TRBV2,CASRLLRPPDQADTQYF,TGTGCCAGCAGACTGCTTCGACCGCCTGACCAGGCAGATACGCAGTATTTT
.,TRBJ2-3,.,TRBV29-1,CSVVRGVGADTQYF,TGCAGCGTTGTAAGGGGGGTTGGGGCAGATACGCAGTATTTT
.,TRBJ2-4,.,TRBV2,CASSTGHPAKNIQYF,TGTGCCAGCAGTACGGGACACCCGGCCAAAAACATTCAGTACTTC
TRBD1,TRBJ2-1,.,TRBV6-1,CASSERSGAGQGVYNEQFF,TGTGCCAGCAGTGAACGATCTGGGGCCGGACAGGGAGTATACAATGAGCAGTTCTTC
TRBD1,TRBJ1-2,.,TRBV10-3,CAISGTEHGYTF,TGTGCCATCAGCGGGACAGAGCATGGCTACACCTTC
.,TRBJ2-2,.,TRBV18,CASSPRDGGELFF,TGTGCCAGCTCTCCTAGGGACGGCGGGGAGCTGTTTTTT
TRBD1,TRBJ2-7,.,TRBV9,CASSPQTGMVYEQYF,TGTGCCAGCAGCCCGCAGACAGGGATGGTCTACGAGCAGTACTTC
TRBD1,TRBJ2-1,.,TRBV2,CASSPTGAGEQFF,TGTGCCAGCAGCCCGACAGGGGCAGGAGAGCAGTTCTTC
TRBD2,TRBJ2-1,.,TRBV4-1,CASSQDEASGGVYNEQFF,TGCGCCAGCAGCCAAGATGAGGCTAGCGGGGGGGTCTACAATGAGCAGTTCTTC